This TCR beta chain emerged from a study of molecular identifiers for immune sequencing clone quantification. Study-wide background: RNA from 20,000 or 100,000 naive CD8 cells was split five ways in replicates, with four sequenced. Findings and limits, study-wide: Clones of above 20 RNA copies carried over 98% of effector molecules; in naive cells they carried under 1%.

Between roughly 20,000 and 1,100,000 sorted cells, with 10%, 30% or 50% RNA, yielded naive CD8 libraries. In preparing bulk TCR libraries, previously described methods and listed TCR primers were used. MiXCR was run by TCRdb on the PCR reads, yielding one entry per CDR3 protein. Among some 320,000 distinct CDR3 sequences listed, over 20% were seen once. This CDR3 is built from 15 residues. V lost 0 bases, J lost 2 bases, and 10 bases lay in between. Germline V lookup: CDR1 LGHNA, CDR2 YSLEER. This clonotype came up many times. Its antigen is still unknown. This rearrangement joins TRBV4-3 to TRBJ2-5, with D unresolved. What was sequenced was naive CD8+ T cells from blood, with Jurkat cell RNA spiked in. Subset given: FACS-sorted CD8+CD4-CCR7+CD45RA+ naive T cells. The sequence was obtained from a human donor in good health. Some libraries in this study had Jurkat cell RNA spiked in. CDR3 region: CASSQDRAGQETQYF. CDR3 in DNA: TGCGCCAGCAGCCAAGATAGGGCAGGACAAGAGACCCAGTACTTC.